This T cell receptor beta chain appears in the sequencing data of a study of blood T cell repertoires in COVID-19. Study context: COVID-19 samples collected from the United States, Italy and Spain covered acute and convalescent phases. PBMCs, B-cell-depleted T cells, or T cells provided the cDNA or gDNA that made up the material.

Method: immunoSEQ multiplex PCR; TCRdb's copy keeps in-frame clones and lacks some. The data show approximately 210,000 clones, around 80% seen once. Cohort 3 donors were reported recovered after two negative PCRs, clearance, or symptom resolution. The receptor was derived from a middle-aged man who had recovered from COVID-19. The sequencing input was PBMCs or T cells enriched from blood (not recorded which).

The CDR3 sequence: CASSLREEVLAGADTDTQYF. CDR3 nucleotides: TGTGCCAGCAGCTTAAGAGAGGAGGTCTTAGCGGGGGCCGACACAGATACGCAGTATTTT. The J gene is TRBJ2-3, the V gene TRBV4-2; 9 nucleotides line up with TRBD2. With 5 bases clipped from V and 2 bases from J, the junction kept 20 bases outside the gene matches. Germline CDR1 and CDR2: LGHNA and YNFKEQ. This CDR3 is built from 20 residues.